The present entry profiles one TCR beta chain with its context. Its antigen is undetermined. The CDR3 loop spans 16 amino acids. Germline V gives CDR1 LGHNA, CDR2 YSLEER. V shed 4 bases, J shed 1 base, and the junction held 10 bases outside the gene matches. PCR involved 60 Vbeta and 13 Jbeta primers. Profiled with immunoSEQ multiplex PCR; TCRdb holds only in-frame clones, not every one. The sample consists of some 180,000 clones, 73% of them appearing once. The data were taken from a study of cytomegalovirus exposure and HLA in healthy donors. Overall study results and limits: The authors later linked a missense DCLRE1C variant to TCR beta V- and J-gene trimming. Previous analysis showed most TCR beta V segments were productive about 90% or about 30% of the time. Follow-up analysis found HLA locus-dependent TCR association rates, highest for DRB1 and lowest for HLA-C.

Sequencing input: PBMCs. The clonotype comes from a young woman in good health and CMV-seropositive. This sequence joins TRBV4-3 and TRBJ2-7; 7 bases line up with TRBD1. DNA for the CDR3: TGCGCCAGCAGCCGCCTGCTAGGGGACAGTTCCTACGAGCAGTACTTC. It specifies CASSRLLGDSSYEQYF.